This T cell receptor beta chain derives from a study of somatic mutations in cytotoxic T cells in rheumatoid arthritis. About the study: The authors flow-sorted some V beta antibody-stained T-cell populations at nearly 100% purity, including V beta1+ cells that they sequenced for TCRB. Overall study results and limits: In about an eighth of the roughly 60 patients, the largest CD8+ clone exceeded 20% of CD8+ cells.

Libraries were prepared by immunoSEQ multiplex PCR; TCRdb keeps only in-frame clonotypes and omits some of them. The sample lists 10,000 to 15,000 clones, approximately 73% occurring once. This clone occurred a few times. Antigen unknown. Germline CDR1 MDHEN, CDR2 SYDVKM. The CDR3 runs to 14 residues. V lost 5 bases to trimming and J lost 7 bases; unmatched junction nucleotides: 7. The sequenced sample consisted of CD8+ T cells sorted from blood. This TCR derives from a woman in her thirties or forties in good health. The J gene is TRBJ1-2, the V gene TRBV28, with 10 bases aligning to TRBD1. The CDR3 sequence is CASSQTGGWGGYTF. The CDR3 nucleotides read TGTGCCAGCAGTCAGACAGGGGGCTGGGGTGGCTACACCTTC.